The 25 T cell receptor beta chains below come from one sample, sequenced in a study of human T cells and chemical hapten exposure. TCRdb independently ran MiXCR on the RACE reads; one entry per CDR3 protein. The sample holds about 89,000 distinct CDR3 sequences, about an eighth seen once. Time point here: patch test 3, about 24 weeks after DPC sensitization. Treatment described: therapeutic diphenylcyclopropenone sensitization with weekly scalp DPC. Here the sequenced sample was whole blood, taken in connection with sensitization to the hapten diphenylcyclopropenone (DPC). Receptors originate from a woman in her forties or fifties with alopecia areata. Some clones in this sample may be carry-over from other donors' samples.

This clonotype was seen ten or more times. This chain joins TRBV4-2 and TRBJ1-1; 8 positions match TRBD1. This CDR3 is 16 amino acids long. CDR1 and CDR2 (germline): LGHNA, YNFKEQ. V was pared by 0 bases and J by 0 bases, with 3 bases of the junction left unmatched. CDR3 protein: CASSQDSDRVNTEAFF. Written as DNA, the CDR3 is TGTGCCAGCAGCCAAGATTCGGACAGGGTGAACACTGAAGCTTTCTTT.

The V and J genes are TRBV9 and TRBJ2-3, with D perhaps TRBD2 (6 bases). Germline assignment: CDR1 SGDLS and CDR2 YYNGEE. This CDR3 has 15 residues. V lost 2 bases and J lost 2, with 12 bases in between. CDR3 region: CASSVLGLPTDTQYF. The DNA of the CDR3 is TGTGCCAGCAGCGTGCTGGGACTTCCCACAGATACGCAGTATTTT.

The sample holds many counts of this clonotype. V is TRBV5-1 and J is TRBJ2-1; TRBD1 might be the D (6 bases). CDR3 size: 13 residues. Germline lookup yields CDR1 SGHRS and CDR2 YFSETQ. Trimming stripped 0 bases from V and 8 bases from J, with 9 bases between. The DNA of the CDR3 is TGCGCCAGCAGCTTGGCAGGGGTCGATGAGCAGTTCTTC. Residues: CASSLAGVDEQFF.

This clonotype was observed a few times. The V and J genes are TRBV18 and TRBJ2-3, with a weak D call TRBD1 (5 bases). Germline V gene lookup returns CDR1 KGHSH and CDR2 LQKENI. The CDR3 loop spans 13 amino acids. The V gene lost 6 bases and the J gene lost 0 bases, with 7 bases spanning the gap. CDR3 residues: CASSTESTDTQYF. Written as DNA, the CDR3 is TGTGCCAGCTCGACAGAGAGCACAGATACGCAGTATTTT.

This clonotype was seen a handful of times. The chain employs TRBV6-6 and TRBJ1-5; D is undetermined. Germline assignment: CDR1 MNHNY and CDR2 SVGAGI (reference sequence). The length of the CDR3 is 17 residues. The V end lost 0 bases, the J end lost 7 bases, and 19 bases lay between the germline ends. CDR3 protein: CASSYSRPDRNRQPQHF. CDR3 sequence (DNA): TGTGCCAGCAGTTACTCGCGCCCCGACCGAAACCGGCAGCCCCAGCATTTT.

This chain connects TRBV20-1 to TRBJ1-1, with no clear D. Germline V gene sequence: CDR1 DFQATT, CDR2 SNEGSKA (reference sequence). The CDR3 contains 11 residues. V was pared by 3 bases and J by 3 bases, with 5 bases between. The CDR3, as DNA: TGCAGTGCTAGCCGTCACACTGAAGCTTTCTTT. Translating it yields CSASRHTEAFF.

The V and J genes are TRBV19 and TRBJ2-6; D gene ambiguous. Per germline, CDR1 LNHDA and CDR2 SQIVND (reference sequence). Trimming pared 5 bases from V and 0 bases from J, leaving 8 bases between. The length of the CDR3 is 15 residues. CDR3 coding DNA: TGTGCCAGTAGTCCAGGCCTCTCTGGGGCCAACGTCCTGACTTTC. Residues: CASSPGLSGANVLTF.

This clonotype was counted only a few times. V is TRBV7-2 and J is TRBJ2-7; no firm D call. Germline V gives CDR1 SGHTA, CDR2 FQGNSA. CDR3 length: 12 amino acids. The V end lost 3 bases, the J end lost 4 bases, and 7 bases lay between the germline ends. The CDR3 DNA follows: TGTGCCAGCAGCTTCGGATTATACGAGCAGTACTTC. As protein: CASSFGLYEQYF.

This clonotype was recorded a few times. The chain recombines TRBV5-1 with TRBJ2-1, with 7 nucleotides matching TRBD2. CDR1 is SGHRS and CDR2 is YFSETQ in the germline V gene. The trim removed 0 bases at V and 4 bases at J, leaving 4 bases unmatched. The CDR3 contains 15 residues. DNA for the CDR3: TGCGCCAGCAGCTTGGTGGCTAGCGGTTACAATGAGCAGTTCTTC. Translating gives CASSLVASGYNEQFF.

The chain recombines TRBV18 with TRBJ2-7; D is uncertain. Germline loops: CDR1 KGHSH, CDR2 LQKENI. V lost 3 bases, J lost 8 bases, and 11 bases lay in between. This CDR3 spans 12 amino acids. This chain's CDR3 is CASSPDPYKQYF. The DNA for the CDR3 is TGTGCCAGCTCACCGGATCCGTACAAGCAGTACTTC.

This clonotype occurred many times. The V and J genes are TRBV11-2 and TRBJ2-3; weak D call: TRBD2 (5 bases). V lost 3 bases and J 4 bases, leaving 11 bases between the germline ends. The CDR3 spans 14 residues. CDR1 is SGHAT, CDR2 FQNNGV, per germline. The CDR3 sequence is CASSLASSPDTQYF. Written as DNA, the CDR3 is TGTGCCAGCAGCTTGGCTAGCTCGCCAGATACGCAGTATTTT.

The V gene is TRBV6-5, the J gene TRBJ1-2, with D tentatively TRBD1 (5 bases). The CDR3 length is 16 residues. Deletions cut 10 bases from V and 5 bases from J, with 26 bases between. Germline-derived CDR1 and CDR2 are MNHEY and SVGAGI. CDR3: CATGGMRELDRYGYTF. CDR3 bases: TGTGCCACCGGGGGAATGAGGGAGTTAGATAGATATGGCTACACCTTC.

This clonotype has just a few counts. The rearrangement joins TRBV11-2 to TRBJ2-3, with unresolved D. V was shortened by 4 bases and J by 6 bases, with 5 bases between the two germline ends. The CDR3 totals 11 residues. Germline CDR1 SGHAT, CDR2 FQNNGV. Here the CDR3 reads CASSSWDTQYF. CDR3 in DNA: TGTGCCAGCAGCTCGTGGGATACGCAGTATTTT. Together with reference TRBV11-2 and TRBJ2-3, the CDR3 gives the full variable domain: EAGVAQSPRYKIIEKRQSVAFWCNPISGHATLYWYQQILGQGPKLLIQFQNNGVVDDSQLPKDRFSAERLKGVDSTLKIQPAKLEDSAVYLCASSSWDTQYFGPGTRLTVL.

Many counts were recorded for this clonotype. The chain carries TRBV11-3 and TRBJ2-3, with D uncertain. Germline V lookup: CDR1 SGHNT, CDR2 YENEEA. The V and J ends lost 5 bases and 4 bases respectively, with 7 bases between them. This CDR3 is built from 12 residues. CDR3 nucleotide sequence: TGTGCCAGCAGCCCCTCGTCAGATACGCAGTATTTT. It is translated as CASSPSSDTQYF.

The CDR3 DNA sequence: TGTGCCAGTAGTATAGGGCTAGTTAGCACCGGGGAGCTGTTTTTT. Translating gives CASSIGLVSTGELFF. The chain joins TRBV19 to TRBJ2-2, with D unclear. Germline values: CDR1 LNHDA, CDR2 SQIVND (reference sequence). The CDR3 contains 15 residues. Trimming shortened V by 1 base and J by 4 bases, and 10 bases separated the two germline ends.

This clonotype occurred many times. One end of the junction varies from germline; a read error may be responsible. The chain recombines TRBV15 with TRBJ2-2; D unresolved. Germline-derived CDR1 and CDR2 are LNHNV and YYDKDF (reference sequence). The length of the CDR3 is 13 residues. In DNA form, the CDR3 reads TGTGCCACCAGCAGAGATAACAGCGGGGAGCTGTTTTTT. Its translation is CATSRDNSGELFF.

A remark on this clonotype: Since a much larger clone is just one base distant, this may be a read error. V is TRBV7-8 and J is TRBJ2-3; no clear D. The J call may not be correct, given that the DNA end is closer to TRBJ1-5. CDR3 size: 17 residues. CDR1 is SGHVS and CDR2 is FQNEAQ in the germline V gene. The CDR3 region is CASSILTSGSSTDTQHF. CDR3 DNA: TGTGCCAGCAGCATACTTACTAGCGGGAGTAGCACAGATACGCAGCATTTT.

This clonotype was picked up a small number of times. The gene calls are TRBV6-5 and TRBJ2-3, with D perhaps given as TRBD1 or TRBD2 (6 bases each). This CDR3 comprises 13 residues. The V gene's germline CDR1 is MNHEY and CDR2 SVGAGI. V gave up 11 bases and J gave up 0 bases, with 12 bases separating them. The chain's CDR3 is CACWRGSTDTQYF. The CDR3 DNA reads as TGTGCCTGCTGGAGGGGGAGCACAGATACGCAGTATTTT.

The table lists this clonotype with a few counts. This chain uses TRBV7-6 with TRBJ2-7; D remains ambiguous. Trimming shortened V by 1 base and J by 2 bases, and 18 bases separated the two germline ends. The CDR3 consists of 17 residues. Germline V CDR1 and CDR2: SGHVS, FNYEAQ. CDR3 DNA: TGTGCCAGCAGCTTAGGGCCGGGCGGCCTCGGTACCTACGAGCAGTACTTC. The encoded protein is CASSLGPGGLGTYEQYF.

This clonotype occurred a few times. The chain joins TRBV29-1 to TRBJ2-5, with no clear D. V was pared by 4 bases and J by 4 bases, with 13 bases between. The CDR3 has 13 amino acids. The germline gives CDR1 SQVTM, CDR2 ANQGSEA. The CDR3 spells CSVVMRIRETQYF. The CDR3 DNA is TGCAGCGTTGTAATGAGGATTCGAGAGACCCAGTACTTC.

This clonotype was detected ten times or more. The chain uses TRBV6-4 and TRBJ2-6; D is uncertain. Trimming removed 9 bases from V and 1 base from J, with 13 bases in between. CDR3 length equals 15 residues. The V gene's germline CDR1 is MRHNA and CDR2 SNTAGT. The CDR3 bases are TGTGCCAGTGCCCAGGACCCTTCTGGGGCCAACGTCCTGACTTTC. Protein product: CASAQDPSGANVLTF.

This clonotype was observed at least ten times. The chain employs TRBV7-8 and TRBJ1-4; D is undetermined. Deletions cut 2 bases from V and 0 bases from J, with 7 bases between. The V gene's germline CDR1 is SGHVS and CDR2 FQNEAQ. The CDR3 extends over 15 amino acids. DNA of the CDR3: TGTGCCAGCAGCTTAATGGTCGCAACTAATGAAAAACTGTTTTTT. It codes for CASSLMVATNEKLFF.

This clonotype was seen at least ten times. V and J are TRBV5-8 and TRBJ1-6, with D maybe TRBD1 (6 bases). CDR1 is SGHTS and CDR2 is YDEGEE in the germline V gene. Trimming took off 0 bases at V and 9 bases at J, with 13 bases between the two ends. The CDR3 has 15 amino acids. The chain's CDR3 is CASSLGAGVGSPLHF. In DNA form, the CDR3 reads TGTGCCAGCAGCTTGGGCGCAGGGGTCGGTTCACCCCTCCACTTT. The full variable domain, completed using reference TRBV5-8 and TRBJ1-6, is EAGVTQSPTHLIKTRGQQATLRCSPISGHTSVYWYQQALGLGLQFLLWYDEGEERNRGNFPPRFSGRQFPNYSSELNVNALELEDSALYLCASSLGAGVGSPLHFGNGTRLTVT.

This clonotype was recorded a few times. The chain employs TRBV18 and TRBJ1-1, with TRBD1 identical over 7 bases. Germline V CDR1 and CDR2: KGHSH, LQKENI. Trimming at V came to 3 bases and at J to 2 bases, leaving 6 bases not matched to a gene. The CDR3 runs 15 residues. In DNA form, the CDR3 reads TGTGCCAGCTCACCGACAGGGAAACGAAACACTGAAGCTTTCTTT. Translating it yields CASSPTGKRNTEAFF.

This chain links TRBV19 with TRBJ1-5; a weak D match, TRBD1 (5 bases). V was cut by 3 bases and J by 2 bases, with 11 bases left in between. The V gene's germline CDR1 is LNHDA and CDR2 SQIVND (reference sequence). This CDR3 contains 15 residues. The CDR3 spells CASSILGGGNQPQHF. CDR3 coding DNA: TGTGCCAGTAGTATTTTGGGGGGTGGCAATCAGCCCCAGCATTTT.